This TCR beta chain originates from a study of shared clonotypes between healthy human individuals. Study as a whole: The donors, a couple of women and a few men, were aged 18 to 49. Points from the study as a whole: The study found approximately 5% of naive CD4 clonotypes shared across several donors. Only blood samples were collected, and tissue repertoires likely differ.

The CDR3 sequence is 15 residues long. V lost 5 bases to trimming and J lost 1 base; unmatched junction nucleotides: 3. Looked up from germline, CDR1 is MNHEY and CDR2 is SVGAGI. For this clone: Its specificity is unknown.

The protocol was immunoSEQ multiplex PCR, while the TCRdb copy is restricted to in-frame clones and leaves out a portion. The sample consists of roughly 1,800,000 clones, about 95% of them appearing once. Naive CD8 cells comprised CD45RO-negative, CCR7-positively selected cells, excluding terminally differentiated effector memory CD45RA+ cells. All of the donors resided in Nashville, Tennessee, and each was a Caucasian adult. The genes are TRBV6-5 and TRBJ2-5; 11 bases agree with TRBD2. The sequence was collected from a man between 18 and 35 years old in good health. Sequencing was done on a sample of naive CD8+ T cells sorted from blood. The CDR3 loop reads CASSLAGGTQETQYF. Written as DNA, the CDR3 is TGTGCCAGCAGTCTAGCGGGGGGAACCCAAGAGACCCAGTACTTC.